These 15 T cell receptor beta chains came from one sample sequenced in a study of memory CD4+ T cells and cytomegalovirus serostatus. The repertoire was sequenced with immunoSEQ multiplex PCR; TCRdb's copy has only in-frame clones and lacks some. The sample consists of 35,000 to 50,000 clones, over 70% of them appearing once. The sort gate was single viable CD3+CD4+CD8-CD45RO+ cells for memory CD4+ T cells. The sequenced sample consisted of memory CD4+ T cells from blood. The receptors originated from an adult in good health and CMV-seronegative.

A word on this clone: The junction does not match germline at one end; this may be a read error. The chain carries TRBV6-5 and TRBJ1-5; 7 bases are shared with TRBD1. The CDR3 has 11 amino acids. Germline CDR1 and CDR2: MNHEY and SVGAGI. The CDR3 DNA is TGTGCCAGCAGTTCCAGGGGGGCAATAAATTTT. This gives the protein CASSSRGAINF.

The chain combines TRBV7-9 with TRBJ1-2; D is perhaps TRBD1 (6 bases). This CDR3 is 14 amino acids long. CDR1 is SEHNR and CDR2 is FQNEAQ in the germline V gene (reference sequence). Trimming left V 5 bases short and J 4 bases short, with 14 bases between. The CDR3 spells CASSPQTGPYGYTF. CDR3 DNA: TGTGCCAGCAGCCCTCAGACAGGTCCCTATGGCTACACCTTC.

The V gene is TRBV5-1, the J gene TRBJ2-2; 7 nucleotides line up with TRBD1. V lost 1 base to trimming and J lost 3 bases; unmatched junction nucleotides: 6. CDR3 length: 16 amino acids. Germline CDR1 SGHRS, CDR2 YFSETQ. In DNA, the CDR3 is TGCGCCAGCAGCTTGATAGGGGGCTCGGACACCGGGGAGCTGTTTTTT. As protein: CASSLIGGSDTGELFF.

This clone rates as medium-sized. The J gene is TRBJ2-6, the V gene TRBV19; D is possibly TRBD1 (6 bases). The CDR3 is 14 amino acids. The V end lost 6 bases, the J end lost 3 bases, and 9 bases lay between the germline ends. The germline gives CDR1 LNHDA, CDR2 SQIVND (reference sequence). In DNA, the CDR3 is TGTGCCAGTAGAGGACAGAGTGGGGCCAACGTCCTGACTTTC. This sequence encodes CASRGQSGANVLTF.

This chain uses TRBV6-6 with TRBJ2-5, with a tentative D call TRBD1 (6 bases). Trimming took off 5 bases at V and 0 bases at J, with 10 bases between the two ends. CDR1 and CDR2 (germline): MNHNY, SVGAGI (reference sequence). CDR3 length: 14 amino acids. CDR3 loop: CASSIGQHQETQYF. CDR3 nucleotide sequence: TGTGCCAGCAGTATAGGACAGCACCAAGAGACCCAGTACTTC.

The chain carries TRBV11-2 and TRBJ2-2; 7 nucleotides align to TRBD1. Germline CDR1 reads SGHAT; CDR2 reads FQNNGV. This CDR3 contains 13 residues. The V and J ends lost 4 bases and 9 bases, in that order; junction bases with no gene match: 5. CDR3 DNA sequence: TGTGCCAGCAGCTCCCGACAGGGATGGGAGCTGTTTTTT. Its translation is CASSSRQGWELFF.

The chain employs TRBV28 and TRBJ2-7; D remains ambiguous. Germline V gives CDR1 MDHEN, CDR2 SYDVKM. There are 14 residues in the CDR3. V lost 1 base and J 4 bases, leaving 11 bases between the germline ends. The CDR3 DNA reads TGTGCCAGCAGTTTATTCCCAGCTGGTTACGAGCAGTACTTC. It encodes CASSLFPAGYEQYF.

V usage is TRBV6-5 and J usage is TRBJ2-7; TRBD2 matches at 8 bases. This CDR3 has 14 amino acids. Trimming cost V 7 bases and J 6 bases; bases outside gene matches: 11. CDR1 and CDR2 from the germline V gene are MNHEY and SVGAGI. The CDR3 sequence: CASNPLAGGGEQYF. The CDR3 bases are TGTGCCAGCAACCCCCTGGCGGGGGGTGGCGAGCAGTACTTC.

The V gene is TRBV5-1, the J gene TRBJ2-1; 9 bases are a match to TRBD2. The CDR3 length is 15 residues. V gave up 2 bases and J gave up 5 bases; unmatched junction bases: 5. The germline CDR1 and CDR2 sequences are SGHRS and YFSETQ. Here the CDR3 reads CASSLAGTSHNEQFF. Written as DNA, the CDR3 is TGCGCCAGCAGCTTAGCCGGGACTAGCCACAATGAGCAGTTCTTC.

The chain couples TRBV30 to TRBJ1-5; possible D gene TRBD1, 5 bases. Germline assignment: CDR1 GTSNPN and CDR2 SVGIG (reference sequence). The CDR3 consists of 14 residues. V was pared by 2 bases and J by 3 bases, with 11 bases between. CDR3: CAWSLGGNNQPQHF. DNA of the CDR3: TGTGCCTGGAGTTTGGGGGGAAACAATCAGCCCCAGCATTTT.

Here the CDR3 reads CASSPAALDTQYF. CDR3 bases: TGTGCCAGCAGCCCCGCGGCCCTAGATACGCAGTATTTT. The chain carries TRBV7-8 and TRBJ2-3; D gene unclear. Germline CDR1 is SGHVS and CDR2 is FQNEAQ. CDR3 size: 13 residues. Trimming cost V 5 bases and J 5 bases, with 11 bases left between them.

The rearrangement uses TRBV5-5 and TRBJ1-2, with D unresolved. The germline CDR1 and CDR2 sequences are SGHKS and YYEKEE (reference sequence). This CDR3 contains 14 residues. V was cut by 1 base and J by 5 bases, with 12 bases left in between. Here the CDR3 reads CASSLPTTGYGYTF. Written as DNA, the CDR3 is TGTGCCAGCAGCTTGCCGACAACGGGGTATGGCTACACCTTC.

J is TRBJ2-1 and V is TRBV5-1; 8 bases line up with TRBD2. This CDR3 contains 16 residues. The germline V gene encodes CDR1 SGHRS and CDR2 YFSETQ. The trim removed 0 bases at V and 8 bases at J, leaving 10 bases unmatched. CDR3 sequence: CASSLAGGAKGYEQFF. CDR3 nucleotide sequence: TGCGCCAGCAGCTTGGCCGGGGGGGCTAAGGGGTATGAGCAGTTCTTC.

Concerning this clone: The junction differs from germline at one of its ends, possibly a read error. This rearrangement joins TRBV7-7 to TRBJ2-1; TRBD1 matches 7 bases. CDR1 is SSHAT and CDR2 is FNYEAQ in the germline V gene (reference sequence). CDR3 length: 13 residues. For the CDR3, the DNA is TGTGCTAGCAGCCCTGACAGGGCTGGTGAGCAGTTCTTC. Protein product: CASSPDRAGEQFF.

In its sample, this clone was seen a few times. The chain is built from TRBV5-5 and TRBJ2-2, with D tentatively TRBD1 or TRBD2 (5 bases each). This CDR3 is built from 15 residues. Germline values: CDR1 SGHKS, CDR2 YYEKEE (reference sequence). Trimming cost V 0 bases and J 4 bases, with 10 bases left between them. CDR3 loop: CASSLVLGVTGELFF. The CDR3 bases are TGTGCCAGCAGCTTGGTCCTGGGGGTCACCGGGGAGCTGTTTTTT.